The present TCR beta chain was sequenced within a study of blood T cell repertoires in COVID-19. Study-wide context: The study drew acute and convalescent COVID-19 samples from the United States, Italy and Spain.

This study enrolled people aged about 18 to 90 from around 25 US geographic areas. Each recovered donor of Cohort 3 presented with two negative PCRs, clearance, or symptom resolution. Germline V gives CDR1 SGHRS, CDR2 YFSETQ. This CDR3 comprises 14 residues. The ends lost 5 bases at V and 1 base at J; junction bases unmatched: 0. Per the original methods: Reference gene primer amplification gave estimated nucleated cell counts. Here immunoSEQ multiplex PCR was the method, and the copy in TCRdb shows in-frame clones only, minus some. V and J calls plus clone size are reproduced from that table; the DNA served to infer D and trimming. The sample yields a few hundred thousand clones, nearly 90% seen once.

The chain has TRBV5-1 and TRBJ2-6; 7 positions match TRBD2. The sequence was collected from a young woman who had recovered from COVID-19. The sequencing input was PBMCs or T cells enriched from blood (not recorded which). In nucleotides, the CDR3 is TGCGCCAGCAGAGCGGGGTCTGGGGCCAACGTCCTGACTTTC. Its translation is CASRAGSGANVLTF.